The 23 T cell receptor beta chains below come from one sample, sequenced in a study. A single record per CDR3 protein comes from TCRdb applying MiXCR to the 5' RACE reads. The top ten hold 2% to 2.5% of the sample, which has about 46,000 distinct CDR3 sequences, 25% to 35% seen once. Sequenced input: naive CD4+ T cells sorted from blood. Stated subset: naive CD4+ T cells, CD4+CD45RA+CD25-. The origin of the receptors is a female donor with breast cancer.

The CDR3 reads CASSFDRDGSYEQYF. The CDR3 DNA reads TGTGCCAGCAGTTTTGACCGGGACGGATCCTACGAGCAGTACTTC. This chain links TRBV12-3 or TRBV12-4 with TRBJ2-7, with D perhaps TRBD1 or TRBD2 (5 bases each). With 3 bases removed from V and 1 base from J, the gap between germline ends came to 13 bases. This CDR3 is built from 15 residues.

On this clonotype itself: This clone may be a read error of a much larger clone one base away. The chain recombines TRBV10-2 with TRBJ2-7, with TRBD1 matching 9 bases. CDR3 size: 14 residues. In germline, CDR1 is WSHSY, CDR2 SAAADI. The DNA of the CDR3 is TGCACCAGCAGTGAGACGGGACAGGGTTTACGGCAGTACTTC. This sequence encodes CTSSETGQGLRQYF.

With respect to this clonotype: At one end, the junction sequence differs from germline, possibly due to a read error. This CDR3 is CASSLILGELFF. The CDR3 bases are TGTGCTAGCAGCTTAATCCTCGGGGAGCTGTTTTTT. The chain links TRBV7-7 to TRBJ2-2; D unclear. This CDR3 spans 12 amino acids. Per germline, CDR1 SSHAT and CDR2 FNYEAQ (reference sequence).

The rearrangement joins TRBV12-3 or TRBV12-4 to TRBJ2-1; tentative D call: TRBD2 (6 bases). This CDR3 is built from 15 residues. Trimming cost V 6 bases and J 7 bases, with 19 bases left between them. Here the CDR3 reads CASSARRPGVNEQFF. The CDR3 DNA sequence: TGTGCCAGCAGCGCCCGGCGCCCGGGGGTAAATGAGCAGTTCTTC.

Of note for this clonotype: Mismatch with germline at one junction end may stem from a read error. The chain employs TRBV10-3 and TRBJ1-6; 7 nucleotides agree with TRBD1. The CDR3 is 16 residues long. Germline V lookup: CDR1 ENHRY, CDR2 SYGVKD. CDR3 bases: TGTGCCATCAGAGGGACAGACAGCTCCTATAATTCACCCCCCCACTTT. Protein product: CAIRGTDSSYNSPPHF.

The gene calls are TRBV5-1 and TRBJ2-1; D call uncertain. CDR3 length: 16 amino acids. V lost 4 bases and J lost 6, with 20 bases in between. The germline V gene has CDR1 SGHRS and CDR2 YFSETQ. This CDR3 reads CASSGGPMPRANEQFF. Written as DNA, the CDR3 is TGCGCCAGCAGCGGTGGTCCCATGCCACGGGCCAATGAGCAGTTCTTC.

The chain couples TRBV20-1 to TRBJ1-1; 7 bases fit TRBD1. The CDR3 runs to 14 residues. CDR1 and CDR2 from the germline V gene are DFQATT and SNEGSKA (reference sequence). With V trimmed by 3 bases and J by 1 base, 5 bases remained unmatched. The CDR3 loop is CSARKGGANTEAFF. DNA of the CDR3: TGCAGTGCTAGGAAAGGGGGCGCGAACACTGAAGCTTTCTTT.

Here the CDR3 DNA reads TGTGCCAGCAGTTACCAGGGAAGGGGAAAAGACATTCAGTACTTC. The encoded protein is CASSYQGRGKDIQYF. The V call is TRBV6-2 or TRBV6-3, the J call TRBJ2-4; maybe TRBD1 (5 bases). The germline CDR1 and CDR2 sequences are MNHEY and SVGEGT. The V end lost 2 bases, the J end lost 8 bases, and 16 bases lay between the germline ends. CDR3 length: 15 residues.

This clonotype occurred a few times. The CDR3, as DNA: TGCGCCAGCAGCTGGGACATAAGCTCCTACAATGAGCAGTTCTTC. Translating gives CASSWDISSYNEQFF. The V call is TRBV5-1, the J call TRBJ2-1, with D possibly matching TRBD1 (6 bases). Trimming pared 3 bases from V and 0 bases from J, leaving 10 bases between. This CDR3 spans 15 amino acids. In germline, CDR1 is SGHRS, CDR2 YFSETQ.

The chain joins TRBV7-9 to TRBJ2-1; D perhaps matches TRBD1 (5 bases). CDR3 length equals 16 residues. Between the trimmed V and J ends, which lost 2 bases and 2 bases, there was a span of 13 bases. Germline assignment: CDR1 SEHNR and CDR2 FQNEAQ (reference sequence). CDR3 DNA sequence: TGTGCCAGCAGCTTAACCAGACAGCCACCCTACAATGAGCAGTTCTTC. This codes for CASSLTRQPPYNEQFF.

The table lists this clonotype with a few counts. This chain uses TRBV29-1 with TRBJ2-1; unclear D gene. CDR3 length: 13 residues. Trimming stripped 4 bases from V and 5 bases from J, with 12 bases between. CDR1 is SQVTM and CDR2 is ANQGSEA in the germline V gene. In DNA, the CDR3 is TGCAGCGTTGGCGGAGAGCTACACAATGAGCAGTTCTTC. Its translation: CSVGGELHNEQFF.

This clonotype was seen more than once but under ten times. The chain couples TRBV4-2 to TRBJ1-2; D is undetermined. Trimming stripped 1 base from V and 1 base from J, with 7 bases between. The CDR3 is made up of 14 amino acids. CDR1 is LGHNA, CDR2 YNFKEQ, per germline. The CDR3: CASSQVGDNYGYTF. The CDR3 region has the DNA TGTGCCAGCAGCCAAGTAGGCGATAACTATGGCTACACCTTC.

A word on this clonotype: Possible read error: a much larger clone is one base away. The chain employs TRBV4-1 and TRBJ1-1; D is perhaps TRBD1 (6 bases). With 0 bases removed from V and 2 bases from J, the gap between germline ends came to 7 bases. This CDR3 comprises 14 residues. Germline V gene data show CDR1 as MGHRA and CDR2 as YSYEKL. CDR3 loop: CASSQEQGNTEAFF. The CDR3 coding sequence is TGCGCCAGCAGCCAAGAACAGGGTAACACTGAAGCTTTCTTT.

The CDR3 region is CASSPQPTSLGTQYF. CDR3 coding DNA: TGTGCCAGCAGCCCACAGCCGACTAGCCTCGGTACGCAGTATTTT. This chain connects TRBV7-9 to TRBJ2-3, with 7 bases matching TRBD2. The CDR3 loop spans 15 amino acids. V was clipped by 5 bases and J by 8 bases; unmatched bases: 13. The germline V gene encodes CDR1 SEHNR and CDR2 FQNEAQ (reference sequence).

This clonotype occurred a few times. The CDR3 loop is CASSPAGGSGNTIYF. For the CDR3, the DNA is TGTGCCAGCAGCCCCGCGGGGGGTTCTGGAAACACCATATATTTT. The V call is TRBV6-5, the J call TRBJ1-3; tentatively, D is TRBD1 (5 bases). The germline V gene has CDR1 MNHEY and CDR2 SVGAGI. Trimming took 6 bases from V and 1 from J, leaving 13 bases between them. CDR3 length: 15 amino acids.

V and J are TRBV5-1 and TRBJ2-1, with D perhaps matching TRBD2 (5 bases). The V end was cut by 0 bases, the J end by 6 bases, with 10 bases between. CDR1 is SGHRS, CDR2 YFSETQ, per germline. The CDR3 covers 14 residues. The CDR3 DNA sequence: TGCGCCAGCAGCTTGGGACTACCCAGCAATGAGCAGTTCTTC. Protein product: CASSLGLPSNEQFF.

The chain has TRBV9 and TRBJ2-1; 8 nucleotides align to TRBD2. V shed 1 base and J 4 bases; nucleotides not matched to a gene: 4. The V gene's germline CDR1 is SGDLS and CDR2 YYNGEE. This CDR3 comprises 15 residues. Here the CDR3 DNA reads TGTGCCAGCAGCGTATCGGGGGGGACATACAATGAGCAGTTCTTC. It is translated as CASSVSGGTYNEQFF.

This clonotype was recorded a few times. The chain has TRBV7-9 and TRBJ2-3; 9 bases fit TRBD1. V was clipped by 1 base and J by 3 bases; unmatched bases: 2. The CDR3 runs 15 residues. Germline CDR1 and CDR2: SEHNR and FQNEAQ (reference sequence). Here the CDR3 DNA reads TGTGCCAGCAGCTTAGAACAGGGGGCTACAGATACGCAGTATTTT. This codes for CASSLEQGATDTQYF. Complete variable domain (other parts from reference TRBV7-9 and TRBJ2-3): DTGVSQNPRHKITKRGQNVTFRCDPISEHNRLYWYRQTLGQGPEFLTYFQNEAQLEKSRLLSDRFSAERPKGSFSTLEIQRTEQGDSAMYLCASSLEQGATDTQYFGPGTRLTVL.

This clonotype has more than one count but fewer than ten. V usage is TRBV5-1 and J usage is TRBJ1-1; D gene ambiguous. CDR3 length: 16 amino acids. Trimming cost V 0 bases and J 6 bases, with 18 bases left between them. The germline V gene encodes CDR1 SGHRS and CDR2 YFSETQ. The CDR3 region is CASSLETGRRIAEAFF. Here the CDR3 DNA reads TGCGCCAGCAGCTTGGAGACGGGCCGGAGGATCGCTGAAGCTTTCTTT.

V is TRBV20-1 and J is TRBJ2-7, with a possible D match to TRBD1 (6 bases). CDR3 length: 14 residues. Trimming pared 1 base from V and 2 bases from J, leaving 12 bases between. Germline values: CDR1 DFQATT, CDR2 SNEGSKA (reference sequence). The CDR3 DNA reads TGCAGTGCTAGAGTTCAGGGGAGCGCCTACGAGCAGTACTTC. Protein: CSARVQGSAYEQYF.

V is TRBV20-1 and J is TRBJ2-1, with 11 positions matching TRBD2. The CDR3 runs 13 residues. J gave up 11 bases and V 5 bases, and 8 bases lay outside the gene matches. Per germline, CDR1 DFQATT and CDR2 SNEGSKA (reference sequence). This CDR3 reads CSAAASGGFKQFF. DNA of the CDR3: TGCAGTGCTGCCGCTAGCGGGGGGTTTAAGCAGTTCTTC.

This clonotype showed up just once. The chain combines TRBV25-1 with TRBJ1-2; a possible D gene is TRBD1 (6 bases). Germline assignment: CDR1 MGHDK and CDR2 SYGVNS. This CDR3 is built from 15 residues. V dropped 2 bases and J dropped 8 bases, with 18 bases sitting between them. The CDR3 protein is CASSEMWGALQGYTF. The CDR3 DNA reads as TGTGCCAGCAGTGAAATGTGGGGGGCGCTCCAGGGCTACACCTTC.

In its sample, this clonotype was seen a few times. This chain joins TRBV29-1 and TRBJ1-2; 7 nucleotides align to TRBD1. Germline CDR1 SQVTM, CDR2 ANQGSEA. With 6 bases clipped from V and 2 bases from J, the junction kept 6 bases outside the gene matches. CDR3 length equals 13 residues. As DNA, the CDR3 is TGCAGCGTGTACGGGACAGAAAACTATGGCTACACCTTC. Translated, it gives CSVYGTENYGYTF.